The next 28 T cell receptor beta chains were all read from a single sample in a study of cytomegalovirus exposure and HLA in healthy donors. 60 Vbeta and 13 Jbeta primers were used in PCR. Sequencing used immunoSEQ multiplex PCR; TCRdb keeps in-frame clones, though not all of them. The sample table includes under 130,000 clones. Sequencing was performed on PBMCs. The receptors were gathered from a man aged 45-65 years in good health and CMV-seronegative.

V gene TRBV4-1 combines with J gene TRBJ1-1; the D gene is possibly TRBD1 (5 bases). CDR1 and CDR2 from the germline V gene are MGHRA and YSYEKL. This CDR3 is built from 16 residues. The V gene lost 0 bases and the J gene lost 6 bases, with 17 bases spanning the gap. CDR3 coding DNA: TGCGCCAGCAGCCAAGAAGGGATCCCAGGGAAATCTGAAGCTTTCTTT. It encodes CASSQEGIPGKSEAFF.

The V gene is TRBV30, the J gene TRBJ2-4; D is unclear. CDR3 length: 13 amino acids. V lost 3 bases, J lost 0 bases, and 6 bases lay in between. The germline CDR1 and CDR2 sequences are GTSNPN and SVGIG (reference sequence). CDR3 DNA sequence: TGTGCCTGGAGCCAGATAGCCAAAAACATTCAGTACTTC. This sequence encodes CAWSQIAKNIQYF. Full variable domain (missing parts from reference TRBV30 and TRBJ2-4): SQTIHQWPATLVQPVGSPLSLECTVEGTSNPNLYWYRQAAGRGLQLLFYSVGIGQISSEVPQNLSASRPQDRQFILSSKKLLLSDSGFYLCAWSQIAKNIQYFGAGTRLSVL.

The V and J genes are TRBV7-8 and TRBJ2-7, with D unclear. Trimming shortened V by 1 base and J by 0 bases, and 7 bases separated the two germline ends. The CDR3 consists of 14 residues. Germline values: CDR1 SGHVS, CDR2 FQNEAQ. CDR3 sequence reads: CASSLVGSSYEQYF. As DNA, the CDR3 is TGTGCCAGCAGCTTAGTTGGCAGCTCCTACGAGCAGTACTTC.

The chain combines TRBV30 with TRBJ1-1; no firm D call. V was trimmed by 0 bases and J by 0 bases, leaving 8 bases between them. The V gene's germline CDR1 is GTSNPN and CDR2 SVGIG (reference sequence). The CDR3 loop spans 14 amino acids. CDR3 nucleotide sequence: TGTGCCTGGAGTGTACTCGCTATGAACACTGAAGCTTTCTTT. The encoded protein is CAWSVLAMNTEAFF.

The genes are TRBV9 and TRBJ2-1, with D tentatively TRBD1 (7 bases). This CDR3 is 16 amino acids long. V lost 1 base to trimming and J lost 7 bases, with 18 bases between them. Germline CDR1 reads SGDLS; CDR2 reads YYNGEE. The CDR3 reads CASSVSGQGGGNEQFF. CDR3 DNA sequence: TGTGCCAGCAGCGTATCTGGGCAGGGGGGCGGGAATGAGCAGTTCTTC.

The CDR3 sequence is CASSFAGTGPSPLHF. The CDR3 DNA sequence: TGTGCCAGCAGCTTTGCCGGGACAGGCCCGTCACCCCTCCACTTT. This chain uses TRBV5-5 with TRBJ1-6; 8 bases map to TRBD1. Germline CDR1 reads SGHKS; CDR2 reads YYEKEE (reference sequence). There are 15 residues in the CDR3. With V trimmed by 2 bases and J by 10 bases, 8 bases remained unmatched.

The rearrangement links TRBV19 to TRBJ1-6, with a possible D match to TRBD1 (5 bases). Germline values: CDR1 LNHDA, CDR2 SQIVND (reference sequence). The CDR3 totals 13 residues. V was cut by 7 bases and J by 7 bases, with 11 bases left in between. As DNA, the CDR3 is TGTGCCAGTACCGACAGACCAAATTCACCCCTCCACTTT. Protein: CASTDRPNSPLHF.

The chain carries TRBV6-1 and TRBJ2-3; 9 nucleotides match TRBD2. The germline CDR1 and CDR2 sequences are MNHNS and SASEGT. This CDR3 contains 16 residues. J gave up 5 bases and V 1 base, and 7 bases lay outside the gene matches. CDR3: CASSEGWASGVDTQYF. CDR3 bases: TGTGCCAGCAGTGAAGGATGGGCTAGCGGGGTAGATACGCAGTATTTT.

The CDR3, as DNA: TGTGCCAGCAGCTTGATGAGCTCCTACGAGCAGTACTTC. It encodes CASSLMSSYEQYF. J is TRBJ2-7 and V is TRBV7-2, with D unresolved. With 3 bases removed from V and 0 bases from J, the gap between germline ends came to 6 bases. Germline assignment: CDR1 SGHTA and CDR2 FQGNSA. This CDR3 region has 13 residues.

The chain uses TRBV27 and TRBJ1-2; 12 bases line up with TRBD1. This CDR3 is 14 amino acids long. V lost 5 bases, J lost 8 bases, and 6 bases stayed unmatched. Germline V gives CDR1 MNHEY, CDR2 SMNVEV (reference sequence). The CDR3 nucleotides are TGTGCCAGCAGTCTCCAGGGGACAGGGGGCGGCTACACCTTC. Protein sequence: CASSLQGTGGGYTF.

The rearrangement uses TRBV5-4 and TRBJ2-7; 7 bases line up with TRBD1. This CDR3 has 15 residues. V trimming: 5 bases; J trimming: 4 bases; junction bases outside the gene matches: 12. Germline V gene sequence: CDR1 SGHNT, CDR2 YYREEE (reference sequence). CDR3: CASSQSTGTDYEQYF. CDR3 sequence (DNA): TGTGCCAGCAGTCAATCCACCGGGACAGATTACGAGCAGTACTTC.

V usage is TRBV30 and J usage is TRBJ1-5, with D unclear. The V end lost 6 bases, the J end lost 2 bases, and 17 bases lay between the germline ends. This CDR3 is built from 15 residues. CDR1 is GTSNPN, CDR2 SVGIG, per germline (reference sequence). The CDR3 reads CACDRPGGGNQPQHF. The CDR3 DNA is TGTGCCTGCGACCGGCCCGGCGGTGGCAATCAGCCCCAGCATTTT. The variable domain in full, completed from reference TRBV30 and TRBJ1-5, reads SQTIHQWPATLVQPVGSPLSLECTVEGTSNPNLYWYRQAAGRGLQLLFYSVGIGQISSEVPQNLSASRPQDRQFILSSKKLLLSDSGFYLCACDRPGGGNQPQHFGDGTRLSIL.

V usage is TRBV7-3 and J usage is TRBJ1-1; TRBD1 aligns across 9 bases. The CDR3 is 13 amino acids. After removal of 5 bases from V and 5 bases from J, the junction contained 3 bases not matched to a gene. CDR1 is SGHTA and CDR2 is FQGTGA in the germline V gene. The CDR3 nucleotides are TGTGCCAGCAGCGTAGACAGGGGGACTGAAGCTTTCTTT. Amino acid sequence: CASSVDRGTEAFF.

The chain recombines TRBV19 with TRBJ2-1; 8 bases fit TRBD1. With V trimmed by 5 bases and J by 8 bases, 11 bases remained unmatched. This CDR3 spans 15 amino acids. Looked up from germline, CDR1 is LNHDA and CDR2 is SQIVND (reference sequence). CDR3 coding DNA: TGTGCCAGTAGTTTGTGGACAGGGTCCGCCTATGAGCAGTTCTTC. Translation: CASSLWTGSAYEQFF.

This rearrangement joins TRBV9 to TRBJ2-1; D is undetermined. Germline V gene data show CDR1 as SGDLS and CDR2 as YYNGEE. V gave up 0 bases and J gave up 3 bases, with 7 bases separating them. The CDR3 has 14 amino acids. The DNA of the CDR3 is TGTGCCAGCAGCGTAGGGCCCATCTACAATGAGCAGTTCTTC. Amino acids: CASSVGPIYNEQFF.

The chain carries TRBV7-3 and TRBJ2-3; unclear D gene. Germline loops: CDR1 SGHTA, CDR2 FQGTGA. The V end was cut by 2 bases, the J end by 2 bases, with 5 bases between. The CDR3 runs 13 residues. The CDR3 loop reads CASSLVSTDTQYF. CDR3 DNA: TGTGCCAGCAGCTTAGTCTCCACAGATACGCAGTATTTT.

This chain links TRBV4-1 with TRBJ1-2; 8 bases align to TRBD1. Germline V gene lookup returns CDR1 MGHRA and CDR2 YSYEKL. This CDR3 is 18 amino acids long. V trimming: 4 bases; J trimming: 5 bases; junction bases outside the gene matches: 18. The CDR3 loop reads CASSPRGQGAQVGYGYTF. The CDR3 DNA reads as TGCGCCAGCAGCCCCCGGGGCCAGGGGGCGCAAGTAGGGTATGGCTACACCTTC.

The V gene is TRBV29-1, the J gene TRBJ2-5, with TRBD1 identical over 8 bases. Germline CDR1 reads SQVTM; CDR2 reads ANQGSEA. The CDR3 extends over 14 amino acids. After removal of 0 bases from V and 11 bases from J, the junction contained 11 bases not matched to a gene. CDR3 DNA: TGCAGCGTTGAAGATGTACAGGGGGTTGGTGAGCAGTACTTC. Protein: CSVEDVQGVGEQYF.

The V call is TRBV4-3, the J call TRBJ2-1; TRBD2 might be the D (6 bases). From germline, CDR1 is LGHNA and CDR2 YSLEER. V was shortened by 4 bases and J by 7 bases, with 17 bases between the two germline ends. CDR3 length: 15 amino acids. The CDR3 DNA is TGCGCCAGCAGCCGGGGACTTATAGCTCTTAATGAGCAGTTCTTC. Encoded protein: CASSRGLIALNEQFF.

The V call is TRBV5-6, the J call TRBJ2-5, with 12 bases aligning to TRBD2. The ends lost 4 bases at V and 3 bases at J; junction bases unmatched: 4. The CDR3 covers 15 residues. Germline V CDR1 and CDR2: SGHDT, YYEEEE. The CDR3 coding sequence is TGTGCCAGCAGCAGGACTAGCGGGGCCGAAGAGACCCAGTACTTC. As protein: CASSRTSGAEETQYF. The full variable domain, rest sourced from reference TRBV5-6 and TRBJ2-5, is DAGVTQSPTHLIKTRGQQVTLRCSPKSGHDTVSWYQQALGQGPQFIFQYYEEEERQRGNFPDRFSGHQFPNYSSELNVNALLLGDSALYLCASSRTSGAEETQYFGPGTRLLVL.

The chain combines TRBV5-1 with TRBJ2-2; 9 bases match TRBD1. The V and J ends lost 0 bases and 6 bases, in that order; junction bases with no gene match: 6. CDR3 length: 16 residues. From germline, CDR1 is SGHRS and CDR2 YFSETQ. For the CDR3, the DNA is TGCGCCAGCAGCTTGGCTCCGGGACAGGGCTCCGGGGAGCTGTTTTTT. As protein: CASSLAPGQGSGELFF.

The CDR3 nucleotides are TGTGCCAGCAGCTCCGCACGGGACACCGGGGAGCTGTTTTTT. As protein: CASSSARDTGELFF. The chain couples TRBV5-5 to TRBJ2-2; D ambiguous. V lost 3 bases and J lost 3, with 9 bases in between. The CDR3 sequence is 14 residues long. Per germline, CDR1 SGHKS and CDR2 YYEKEE (reference sequence).

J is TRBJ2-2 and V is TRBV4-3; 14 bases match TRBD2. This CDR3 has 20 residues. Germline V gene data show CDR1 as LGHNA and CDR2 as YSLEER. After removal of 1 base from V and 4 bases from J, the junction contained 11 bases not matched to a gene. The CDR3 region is CASSQGLAGGPSPFTGELFF. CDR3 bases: TGCGCCAGCAGCCAAGGACTAGCGGGGGGGCCGAGTCCCTTCACCGGGGAGCTGTTTTTT.

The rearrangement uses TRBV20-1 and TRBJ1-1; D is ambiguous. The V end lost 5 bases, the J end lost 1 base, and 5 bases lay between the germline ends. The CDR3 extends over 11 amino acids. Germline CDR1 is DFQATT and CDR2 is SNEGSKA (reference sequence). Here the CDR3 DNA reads TGCAGTGCTCGACAGAACACTGAAGCTTTCTTT. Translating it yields CSARQNTEAFF.

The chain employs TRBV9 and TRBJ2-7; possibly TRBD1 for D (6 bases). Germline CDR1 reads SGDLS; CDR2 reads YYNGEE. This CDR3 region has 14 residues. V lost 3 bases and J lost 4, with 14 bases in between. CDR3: CASSATVGGYEQYF. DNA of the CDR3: TGTGCCAGCAGCGCAACGGTAGGGGGTTACGAGCAGTACTTC.

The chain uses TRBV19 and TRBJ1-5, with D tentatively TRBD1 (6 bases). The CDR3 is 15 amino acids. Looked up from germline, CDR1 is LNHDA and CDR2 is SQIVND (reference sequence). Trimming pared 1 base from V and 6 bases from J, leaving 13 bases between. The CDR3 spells CASSIGWGQGQPQHF. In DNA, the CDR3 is TGTGCCAGTAGTATAGGTTGGGGGCAAGGTCAGCCCCAGCATTTT.

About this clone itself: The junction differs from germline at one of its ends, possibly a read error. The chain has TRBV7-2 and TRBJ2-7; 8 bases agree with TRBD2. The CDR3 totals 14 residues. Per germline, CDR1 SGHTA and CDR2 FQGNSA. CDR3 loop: CASTLTSDSYEQCF. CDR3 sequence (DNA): TGTGCCAGCACCCTGACTAGCGACTCCTACGAGCAGTGCTTC.

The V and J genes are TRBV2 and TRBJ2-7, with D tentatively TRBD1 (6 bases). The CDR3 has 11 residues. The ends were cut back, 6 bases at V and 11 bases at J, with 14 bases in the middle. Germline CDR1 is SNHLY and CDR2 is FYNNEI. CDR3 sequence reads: CASRTSDSKYF. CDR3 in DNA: TGTGCCAGCAGAACCTCGGACAGCAAGTACTTC. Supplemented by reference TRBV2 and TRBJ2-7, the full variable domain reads EPEVTQTPSHQVTQMGQEVILRCVPISNHLYFYWYRQILGQKVEFLVSFYNNEISEKSEIFDDQFSVERPDGSNFTLKIRSTKLEDSAMYFCASRTSDSKYFGPGTRLTVT.